A selection of T cell receptor beta chains follows, all from one sample in a study of cytomegalovirus exposure and HLA in healthy donors. Generated by immunoSEQ multiplex PCR, the TCRdb table keeps only in-frame clones and is missing some. The sample contains around 130,000 clones, roughly 70% of which appear only once. The sequenced sample was PBMCs. These receptor sequences come from a man in his forties in good health and CMV-seropositive. Both conserved end residues are part of each CDR3. D genes are given only for firm matches. For some rows the clone size is stated as once, few or many, or as a class when expanded; others skip it.

V gene: TRBV28
J gene: TRBJ1-4
D gene: -
CDR3 length: 15
clone size: few
CDR3 DNA: TGTGCCAGCAGCCAGAGGAGTGATATGAGTGAAAAACTGTTTTTT
CDR3 protein: CASSQRSDMSEKLFF

V gene: TRBV28
J gene: TRBJ2-2
D gene: -
CDR3 length: 14
clone size: -
CDR3 DNA: TGTGCCAGCAGGTCCGGGTCATACACCGGGGAGCTGTTTTTT
CDR3 protein: CASRSGSYTGELFF

V gene: TRBV7-9
J gene: TRBJ2-1
D gene: -
CDR3 length: 18
clone size: -
CDR3 DNA: TGTGCCAGCAGCTTAGGTCGGTTCGGAGGGAGCTCCTACAATGAGCAGTTCTTC
CDR3 protein: CASSLGRFGGSSYNEQFF

V gene: TRBV19
J gene: TRBJ2-1
D gene: TRBD1
CDR3 length: 12
clone size: few
CDR3 DNA: TGTGCCAGTTTGGACAGGGGGCGGGAGCAGTTCTTC
CDR3 protein: CASLDRGREQFF

V gene: TRBV10-3
J gene: TRBJ1-6
D gene: TRBD1
CDR3 length: 15
clone size: once
CDR3 DNA: TGTGCCATCAGTACCGTCGTAGGGGGCAATTCACCCCTCCACTTT
CDR3 protein: CAISTVVGGNSPLHF

V gene: TRBV7-9
J gene: TRBJ2-7
D gene: -
CDR3 length: 13
clone size: -
CDR3 DNA: TGTGCCAGCAGCCCACAGGGTTCCCACGAGCAGTACTTC
CDR3 protein: CASSPQGSHEQYF

V gene: TRBV7-9
J gene: TRBJ1-1
D gene: TRBD1
CDR3 length: 16
clone size: once
CDR3 DNA: TGTGCCAGCAGCTTAGCTGCCAGGGGGCACAACACTGAAGCTTTCTTT
CDR3 protein: CASSLAARGHNTEAFF

V gene: TRBV2
J gene: TRBJ1-4
D gene: -
CDR3 length: 15
clone size: -
CDR3 DNA: TGTGCCAGCAGCTCCTCGGGGGCAACTAATGAAAAACTGTTTTTT
CDR3 protein: CASSSSGATNEKLFF

V gene: TRBV5-1
J gene: TRBJ2-7
D gene: -
CDR3 length: 15
clone size: few
CDR3 DNA: TGCGCCAGCAGCTTCGGCTCAGGGGCACTACTCGAGCAGTACTTC
CDR3 protein: CASSFGSGALLEQYF

V gene: TRBV19
J gene: TRBJ2-2
D gene: TRBD2
CDR3 length: 14
clone size: -
CDR3 DNA: TGTGCCAGTAGTATGGGGCGGGGGTCCGGGGAGCTGTTTTTT
CDR3 protein: CASSMGRGSGELFF

V gene: TRBV13
J gene: TRBJ2-3
D gene: TRBD2
CDR3 length: 15
clone size: -
CDR3 DNA: TGTGCCAGCGGATCTGGGGGAGGGTTAACAGATACGCAGTATTTT
CDR3 protein: CASGSGGGLTDTQYF

V gene: TRBV29-1
J gene: TRBJ2-1
D gene: TRBD1
CDR3 length: 13
clone size: -
CDR3 DNA: TGCAGCGTTACGGCAGGGGGTTGGGGTGAGCAGTTCTTC
CDR3 protein: CSVTAGGWGEQFF

V gene: TRBV6-1
J gene: TRBJ2-7
D gene: TRBD1
CDR3 length: 14
clone size: -
CDR3 DNA: TGTGCCAGCAGTCAACCGGGACAGGGGACCGAGCAGTACTTC
CDR3 protein: CASSQPGQGTEQYF

V gene: TRBV25-1
J gene: TRBJ2-1
D gene: TRBD1
CDR3 length: 15
clone size: -
CDR3 DNA: TGTGCCAGCAGTGCGACGGGACAGCTGAACAATGAGCAGTTCTTC
CDR3 protein: CASSATGQLNNEQFF

V gene: TRBV6-5
J gene: TRBJ2-2
D gene: TRBD1
CDR3 length: 16
clone size: -
CDR3 DNA: TGTGCCAGCAGTTACTCAGCAGGGGGCGTCACCGGGGAGCTGTTTTTT
CDR3 protein: CASSYSAGGVTGELFF

V gene: TRBV5-1
J gene: TRBJ2-5
D gene: -
CDR3 length: 16
clone size: -
CDR3 DNA: TGCGCCAGCAGGGCTTCGGCACAGCAGTCTCGGGAGACCCAGTACTTC
CDR3 protein: CASRASAQQSRETQYF

V gene: TRBV11-2
J gene: TRBJ2-7
D gene: -
CDR3 length: 13
clone size: -
CDR3 DNA: TGTGCCAGCAGCCCCCAGGGGCCGGGTGAGCAGTACTTC
CDR3 protein: CASSPQGPGEQYF

V gene: TRBV18
J gene: TRBJ1-4
D gene: -
CDR3 length: 13
clone size: -
CDR3 DNA: TGTGCCAGCTCACAGCAGGGAGGTGAAAAACTGTTTTTT
CDR3 protein: CASSQQGGEKLFF

V gene: TRBV6-1
J gene: TRBJ2-7
D gene: TRBD2
CDR3 length: 15
clone size: -
CDR3 DNA: TGTGCCAGCAGTGAACTAGCGGGAAGCTCCTACGAGCAGTACTTC
CDR3 protein: CASSELAGSSYEQYF

V gene: TRBV30
J gene: TRBJ1-2
D gene: -
CDR3 length: 14
clone size: -
CDR3 DNA: TGTGCCTGGAGCTGGGCAGGGATGAACTATGGCTACACCTTC
CDR3 protein: CAWSWAGMNYGYTF

V gene: TRBV28
J gene: TRBJ2-6
D gene: -
CDR3 length: 16
clone size: -
CDR3 DNA: TGTGCCAGCAGTTTATTGTTTTCAGGAGGGGCCAACGTCCTGACTTTC
CDR3 protein: CASSLLFSGGANVLTF

V gene: TRBV13
J gene: TRBJ1-3
D gene: TRBD1
CDR3 length: 15
clone size: once
CDR3 DNA: TGTGCCAGCAGCAGCCGGACAGGGGCTGGAAACACCATATATTTT
CDR3 protein: CASSSRTGAGNTIYF

V gene: TRBV7-2
J gene: TRBJ2-5
D gene: -
CDR3 length: 14
clone size: once
CDR3 DNA: TGTGCCAGCAGCTTATCAATTAGAGATGAGACCCAGTACTTC
CDR3 protein: CASSLSIRDETQYF

V gene: TRBV9
J gene: TRBJ1-2
D gene: -
CDR3 length: 15
clone size: -
CDR3 DNA: TGTGCCAGCAGCCGGGGGTCTACCCGTGACGGAGGCTACACCTTC
CDR3 protein: CASSRGSTRDGGYTF

V gene: TRBV19
J gene: TRBJ1-2
D gene: -
CDR3 length: 15
clone size: once
CDR3 DNA: TGTGCCAGTACCCCCACAGGTGTCGGGAACTATGGCTACACCTTC
CDR3 protein: CASTPTGVGNYGYTF

V gene: TRBV9
J gene: TRBJ2-1
D gene: TRBD2
CDR3 length: 16
clone size: -
CDR3 DNA: TGTGCCAGCAGCGCCGATAGCGGGGGGGCCATTGATGAGCAGTTCTTC
CDR3 protein: CASSADSGGAIDEQFF

V gene: TRBV27
J gene: TRBJ1-1
D gene: -
CDR3 length: 13
clone size: once
CDR3 DNA: TGTGCCAGCAGTTTAGGGGGGGGCGGCGAAGCTTTCTTT
CDR3 protein: CASSLGGGGEAFF

V gene: TRBV4-1
J gene: TRBJ1-5
D gene: TRBD1
CDR3 length: 15
clone size: -
CDR3 DNA: TGCGCCAGCAGCCAAGTCGACAGGGACAATCAGCCCCAGCATTTT
CDR3 protein: CASSQVDRDNQPQHF

V gene: TRBV6-1
J gene: TRBJ2-7
D gene: TRBD1
CDR3 length: 15
clone size: -
CDR3 DNA: TGTGCCAGCAGTAACCGACAGGGGAGGAACTACGAGCAGTACTTC
CDR3 protein: CASSNRQGRNYEQYF

V gene: TRBV19
J gene: TRBJ2-2
D gene: TRBD1
CDR3 length: 17
clone size: -
CDR3 DNA: TGTGCCAGTAGTATAGATCGGGCAGGGGGTAACACCGGGGAGCTGTTTTTT
CDR3 protein: CASSIDRAGGNTGELFF

V gene: TRBV30
J gene: TRBJ1-6
D gene: -
CDR3 length: 15
clone size: -
CDR3 DNA: TGTGCCTGGACTCGTCCCCCAGGGAATAATTCACCCCTCCACTTT
CDR3 protein: CAWTRPPGNNSPLHF

V gene: TRBV5-8
J gene: TRBJ2-3
D gene: -
CDR3 length: 16
clone size: -
CDR3 DNA: TGTGCCAGCAGCTTCGTCAGCCCTGGGGGGACAGATACGCAGTATTTT
CDR3 protein: CASSFVSPGGTDTQYF

V gene: TRBV7-9
J gene: TRBJ2-1
D gene: -
CDR3 length: 13
clone size: -
CDR3 DNA: TGTGCCAGCGGGCCACCGGCGAACAATGAGCAGTTCTTC
CDR3 protein: CASGPPANNEQFF

V gene: TRBV28
J gene: TRBJ1-4
D gene: -
CDR3 length: 12
clone size: -
CDR3 DNA: TGTGCCAGCAGTTTTAGTACCCAAAAACTGTTTTTT
CDR3 protein: CASSFSTQKLFF

V gene: TRBV28
J gene: TRBJ1-2
D gene: -
CDR3 length: 13
clone size: -
CDR3 DNA: TGTGCCAGCAGTTTCCGCGGTTCGTGGGGCTACACCTTC
CDR3 protein: CASSFRGSWGYTF

V gene: TRBV29-1
J gene: TRBJ2-3
D gene: TRBD2
CDR3 length: 12
clone size: -
CDR3 DNA: TGCAGCGGTACTAGCGGGAGGGGTACGCAGTATTTT
CDR3 protein: CSGTSGRGTQYF

V gene: TRBV28
J gene: TRBJ1-5
D gene: TRBD1
CDR3 length: 15
clone size: -
CDR3 DNA: TGTGCCAGCAGTTTATGGTCAGGGGGGAATCAGCCCCAGCATTTT
CDR3 protein: CASSLWSGGNQPQHF

V gene: TRBV7-8
J gene: TRBJ1-2
D gene: -
CDR3 length: 14
clone size: -
CDR3 DNA: TGTGCCAGCAGCTTAGTTACAGGGAATTCAGGCTACACCTTC
CDR3 protein: CASSLVTGNSGYTF

V gene: TRBV29-1
J gene: TRBJ2-1
D gene: TRBD2
CDR3 length: 11
clone size: -
CDR3 DNA: TGCAGCGTTGCGGGGGGTAATGAGCAGTTCTTC
CDR3 protein: CSVAGGNEQFF

V gene: TRBV5-1
J gene: TRBJ2-3
D gene: -
CDR3 length: 16
clone size: -
CDR3 DNA: TGCGCCAGCAGCAAGCAGGGGCGCACCACAGGGGATACGCAGTATTTT
CDR3 protein: CASSKQGRTTGDTQYF

V gene: TRBV7-8
J gene: TRBJ2-7
D gene: -
CDR3 length: 12
clone size: -
CDR3 DNA: TGTGCCAGCAGCCAGGCGGGCGTCGAGCAGTACTTC
CDR3 protein: CASSQAGVEQYF

V gene: TRBV15
J gene: TRBJ1-5
D gene: -
CDR3 length: 17
clone size: -
CDR3 DNA: TGTGCCACCAGCAGAGACCCGACAGGAGATTTAAATCAGCCCCAGCATTTT
CDR3 protein: CATSRDPTGDLNQPQHF

V gene: TRBV5-1
J gene: TRBJ1-4
D gene: -
CDR3 length: 16
clone size: -
CDR3 DNA: TGCGCCAGCAGCTTGACCGACAGGACAACTAATAAAAAACTGTTTTTT
CDR3 protein: CASSLTDRTTNKKLFF

V gene: TRBV5-1
J gene: TRBJ1-3
D gene: -
CDR3 length: 17
clone size: -
CDR3 DNA: TGCGCCAGCAGCTTGACAGGGTCTCACCAAGCTGGAAACACCATATATTTT
CDR3 protein: CASSLTGSHQAGNTIYF

V gene: TRBV29-1
J gene: TRBJ2-1
D gene: TRBD2
CDR3 length: 14
clone size: -
CDR3 DNA: TGCAGCGTTGGGGGGTCTAGCGGGAGGAATGAGCAGTTCTTC
CDR3 protein: CSVGGSSGRNEQFF

V gene: TRBV5-1
J gene: TRBJ1-2
D gene: -
CDR3 length: 14
clone size: few
CDR3 DNA: TGCGCCAGCAGCTTGGGAGCGGGGAACTATGGCTACACCTTC
CDR3 protein: CASSLGAGNYGYTF

V gene: TRBV28
J gene: TRBJ2-7
D gene: TRBD1
CDR3 length: 16
clone size: -
CDR3 DNA: TGTGCCAGCACCCCGATTGAGACAGGGTATCGGTACGAGCAGTACTTC
CDR3 protein: CASTPIETGYRYEQYF

V gene: TRBV6-5
J gene: TRBJ2-5
D gene: -
CDR3 length: 14
clone size: -
CDR3 DNA: TGTGCCAGCAGTTACCTGGGACTGGAAGAGACCCAGTACTTC
CDR3 protein: CASSYLGLEETQYF

V gene: TRBV5-4
J gene: TRBJ2-5
D gene: TRBD2
CDR3 length: 15
clone size: once
CDR3 DNA: TGTGCCAGCAGCTTAGCGGGGGTCCTGGGGGAGACCCAGTACTTC
CDR3 protein: CASSLAGVLGETQYF

V gene: TRBV19
J gene: TRBJ2-1
D gene: TRBD2
CDR3 length: 15
clone size: -
CDR3 DNA: TGTGCCAGTAGTATGGGGCAAGCGGGGGCGAATGAGCAGTTCTTC
CDR3 protein: CASSMGQAGANEQFF

V gene: TRBV7-8
J gene: TRBJ2-1
D gene: TRBD2
CDR3 length: 16
clone size: few
CDR3 DNA: TGTGCCAGCAGCTTAGAACAAGGACTAGCGGGAGTTGGTCAGTTCTTC
CDR3 protein: CASSLEQGLAGVGQFF

V gene: TRBV5-1
J gene: TRBJ2-7
D gene: TRBD2
CDR3 length: 15
clone size: -
CDR3 DNA: TGCGCCAGCAGCCGGGGGGGAGCCCGGTCGGACGAGCAGTACTTC
CDR3 protein: CASSRGGARSDEQYF

V gene: TRBV5-6
J gene: TRBJ2-7
D gene: -
CDR3 length: 15
clone size: once
CDR3 DNA: TGTGCCAGCAGCTCTGGTTTTGTGAGCTCCTACGAGCAGTACTTC
CDR3 protein: CASSSGFVSSYEQYF

V gene: TRBV9
J gene: TRBJ1-1
D gene: TRBD1
CDR3 length: 16
clone size: once
CDR3 DNA: TGTGCCAGCAGCCGCCGGGACAGGGGATTTGTCACTGAAGCTTTCTTT
CDR3 protein: CASSRRDRGFVTEAFF

V gene: TRBV7-9
J gene: TRBJ1-4
D gene: TRBD1
CDR3 length: 15
clone size: -
CDR3 DNA: TGTGCCAGCAGCCAGGGGGACAGAAAGAATGAAAAACTGTTTTTT
CDR3 protein: CASSQGDRKNEKLFF

V gene: TRBV7-6
J gene: TRBJ2-3
D gene: TRBD2
CDR3 length: 14
clone size: -
CDR3 DNA: TGTGCCAGCAGCGGGACTAGCCCTCAGAACACGCAGTATTTT
CDR3 protein: CASSGTSPQNTQYF

V gene: TRBV5-1
J gene: TRBJ1-2
D gene: -
CDR3 length: 16
clone size: few
CDR3 DNA: TGCGCCAGCAGCTGGGGTGGGGGGGGGCTCGACTATGGCTACACCTTC
CDR3 protein: CASSWGGGGLDYGYTF